The clone carrying this T cell receptor beta chain was recorded once. Its antigen is unknown. This PCR relied on a set of 60 Vbeta primers and 13 Jbeta primers. TCRdb keeps only in-frame clones here, not all; method: immunoSEQ multiplex PCR. The table shows fewer than 150,000 clones, with around 80% occurring only once. This sample is part of a study of cytomegalovirus exposure and HLA in healthy donors. Overall study findings and caveats: Confirmation in vitro established that a few CMV-associated chains were specific for CMV antigens.

Germline trimming cut 5 bases from V and 3 bases from J; bases unmatched to any gene: 20. The CDR3 loop spans 19 amino acids. Per germline, CDR1 ENHRY and CDR2 SYGVKD. This clonotype originated in a man between 25 and 39 years old in good health and CMV-seronegative. Sequencing input: PBMCs. The gene calls are TRBV10-3 and TRBJ1-1, with 8 bases aligning to TRBD1. CDR3 sequence reads: CAISSEPFRGRGRDTEAFF. In nucleotides, the CDR3 is TGTGCCATCAGTTCTGAGCCTTTCAGGGGGCGCGGAAGGGACACTGAAGCTTTCTTT.